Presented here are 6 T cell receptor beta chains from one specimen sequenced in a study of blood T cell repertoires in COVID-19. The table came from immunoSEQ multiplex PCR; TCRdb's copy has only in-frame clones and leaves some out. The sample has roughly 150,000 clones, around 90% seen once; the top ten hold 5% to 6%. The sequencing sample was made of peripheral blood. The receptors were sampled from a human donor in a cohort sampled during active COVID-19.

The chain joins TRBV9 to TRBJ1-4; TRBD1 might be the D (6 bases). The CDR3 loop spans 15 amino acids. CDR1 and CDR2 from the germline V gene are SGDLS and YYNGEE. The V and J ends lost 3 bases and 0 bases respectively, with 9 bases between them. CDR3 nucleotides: TGTGCCAGCAGCGCTGGACAGACAACTAATGAAAAACTGTTTTTT. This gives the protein CASSAGQTTNEKLFF.

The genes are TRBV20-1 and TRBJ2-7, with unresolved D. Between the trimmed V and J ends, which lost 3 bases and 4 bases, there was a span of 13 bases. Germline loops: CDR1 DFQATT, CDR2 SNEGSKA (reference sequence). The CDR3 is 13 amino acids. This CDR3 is CSASTRNQYEQYF. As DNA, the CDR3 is TGCAGTGCTAGTACGCGGAACCAATACGAGCAGTACTTC.

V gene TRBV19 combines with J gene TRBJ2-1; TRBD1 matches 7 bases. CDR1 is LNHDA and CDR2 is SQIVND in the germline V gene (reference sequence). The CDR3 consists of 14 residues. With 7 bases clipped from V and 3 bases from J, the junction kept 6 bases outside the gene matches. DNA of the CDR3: TGTGCCAGTAATAAGGACAGGCACTACAATGAGCAGTTCTTC. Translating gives CASNKDRHYNEQFF.

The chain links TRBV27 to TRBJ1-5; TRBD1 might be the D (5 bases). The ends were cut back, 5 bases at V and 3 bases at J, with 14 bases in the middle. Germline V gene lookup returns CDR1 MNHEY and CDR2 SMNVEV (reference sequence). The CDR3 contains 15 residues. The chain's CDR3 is CASSERDSDNQPQHF. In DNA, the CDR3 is TGTGCCAGCAGTGAACGGGACTCAGACAATCAGCCCCAGCATTTT.

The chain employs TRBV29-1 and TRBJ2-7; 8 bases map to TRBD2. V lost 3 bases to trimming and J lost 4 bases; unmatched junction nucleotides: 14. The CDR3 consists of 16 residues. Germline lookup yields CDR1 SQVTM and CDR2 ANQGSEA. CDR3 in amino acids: CSVDQGRGGGGYEQYF. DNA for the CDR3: TGCAGCGTTGACCAGGGCAGGGGAGGCGGGGGGTACGAGCAGTACTTC.

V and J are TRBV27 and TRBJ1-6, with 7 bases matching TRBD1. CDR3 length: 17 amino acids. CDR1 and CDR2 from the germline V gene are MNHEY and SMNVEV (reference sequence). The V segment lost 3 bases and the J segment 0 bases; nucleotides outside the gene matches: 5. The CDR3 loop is CASSFGRGVSYNSPLHF. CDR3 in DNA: TGTGCCAGCAGTTTCGGCAGGGGGGTCTCCTATAATTCACCCCTCCACTTT.